Each of the 5 T cell receptor beta chains below was sequenced from the same sample in a study of blood T cell repertoires in COVID-19. Repertoires were generated with immunoSEQ multiplex PCR, while TCRdb's copy carries only in-frame clones and drops some. The table includes hundreds of thousands of clones, around 86% detected once. Sequences were obtained from peripheral blood. These receptors all come from a human donor in a cohort sampled during active COVID-19.

This clone has just a few counts. The V gene is TRBV7-3, the J gene TRBJ1-6, with 7 bases fitting TRBD1. V lost 2 bases to trimming and J lost 7 bases; unmatched junction nucleotides: 5. CDR1 is SGHTA and CDR2 is FQGTGA in the germline V gene. The CDR3 is made up of 15 amino acids. CDR3 residues: CASSLEGQRNSPLHF. CDR3 sequence (DNA): TGTGCCAGCAGCTTAGAGGGACAGCGAAATTCACCCCTCCACTTT. The variable domain in full, completed from reference TRBV7-3 and TRBJ1-6, reads GAGVSQTPSNKVTEKGKYVELRCDPISGHTALYWYRQSLGQGPEFLIYFQGTGAADDSGLPNDRFFAVRPEGSVSTLKIQRTERGDSAVYLCASSLEGQRNSPLHFGNGTRLTVT.

J is TRBJ2-3 and V is TRBV25-1, with TRBD2 matching over 7 bases. Germline CDR1 and CDR2: MGHDK and SYGVNS. CDR3 size: 13 residues. The V segment lost 8 bases and the J segment 2 bases; nucleotides outside the gene matches: 4. In nucleotides, the CDR3 is TGTGCCAGCGGAAAGCGGGACACAGATACGCAGTATTTT. This sequence encodes CASGKRDTDTQYF.

In the case of this clone: This specimen includes other DNA sequences encoding the same CDR3. The CDR3 region has the DNA TGCGCCAGCAGCTTGGGGGCAGGGTTAGAGACCCAGTACTTC. This sequence encodes CASSLGAGLETQYF. This chain connects TRBV5-1 to TRBJ2-5; weak D call: TRBD1 (5 bases). V gave up 0 bases and J gave up 4 bases, with 10 bases separating them. The CDR3 sequence is 14 residues long. Germline-derived CDR1 and CDR2 are SGHRS and YFSETQ.

The chain carries TRBV7-9 and TRBJ1-2; the D is unclear. V lost 5 bases and J 10 bases, leaving 14 bases between the germline ends. The CDR3 loop spans 12 amino acids. Germline V gene sequence: CDR1 SEHNR, CDR2 FQNEAQ (reference sequence). The CDR3 reads CASSDLGSAYTF. The CDR3 DNA is TGTGCCAGCAGCGACCTGGGGAGCGCCTACACCTTC.

The chain joins TRBV7-6 to TRBJ2-4, with D perhaps TRBD2 (6 bases). CDR1 and CDR2 from the germline V gene are SGHVS and FNYEAQ. The CDR3 is 19 amino acids. Deletions cut 5 bases from V and 0 bases from J, with 23 bases between. CDR3 bases: TGTGCCAGCAGCCCATTAGGGTCCGGGGGAGCTGGAGCCAAAAACATTCAGTACTTC. Protein product: CASSPLGSGGAGAKNIQYF. Full variable domain (outside the CDR3, taken from reference TRBV7-6 and TRBJ2-4): GAGVSQSPRYKVTKRGQDVALRCDPISGHVSLYWYRQALGQGPEFLTYFNYEAQQDKSGLPNDRFSAERPEGSISTLTIQRTEQRDSAMYRCASSPLGSGGAGAKNIQYFGAGTRLSVL.